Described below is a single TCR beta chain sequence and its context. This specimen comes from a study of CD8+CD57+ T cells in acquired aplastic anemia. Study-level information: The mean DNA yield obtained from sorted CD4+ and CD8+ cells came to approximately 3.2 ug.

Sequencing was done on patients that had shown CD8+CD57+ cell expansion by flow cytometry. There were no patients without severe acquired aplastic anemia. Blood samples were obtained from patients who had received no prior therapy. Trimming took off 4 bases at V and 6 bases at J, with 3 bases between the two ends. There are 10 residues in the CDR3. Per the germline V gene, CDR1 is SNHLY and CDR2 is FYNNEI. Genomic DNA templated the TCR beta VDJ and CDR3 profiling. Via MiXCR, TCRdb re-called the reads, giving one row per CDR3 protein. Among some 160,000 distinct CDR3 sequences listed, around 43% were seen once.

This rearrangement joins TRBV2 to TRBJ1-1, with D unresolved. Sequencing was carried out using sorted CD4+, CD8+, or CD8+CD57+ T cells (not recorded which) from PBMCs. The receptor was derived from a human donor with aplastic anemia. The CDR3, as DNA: TGTGCCAGCAGTGGGGCTGAAGCTTTCTTT. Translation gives CASSGAEAFF.